This T cell receptor (beta chain) was recovered during a study of blood T cell repertoires in COVID-19. With 4 bases removed from V and 0 bases from J, the gap between germline ends came to 13 bases. CDR1 MGHRA and CDR2 YSYEKL come from the germline V gene. The CDR3 consists of 16 residues. Enrolled through a virtual design, the participants were between 18 and 89 years of age and came from 24 US areas. Clinical history as reported by participants underpinned cohort assignment. Resolution of symptoms, clearance, or two negative PCRs was present in recovered Cohort 3 donors. In the authors' workflow: By means of reference gene primer amplification, nucleated cell counts were estimated. TCRdb's copy holds only in-frame clones and misses some; the assay was immunoSEQ multiplex PCR. V and J calls and clone size follow that table, whereas D and trimming were derived from the DNA. Among 300,000 to 400,000 clones, 88% were seen once, and the ten largest hold less than 6.5%.

This chain uses TRBV4-1 with TRBJ1-3; D may be TRBD1 (5 bases). The sequenced sample was PBMCs or T cells enriched from blood (not recorded which). This receptor was obtained from a man younger than 40 who had recovered from COVID-19. The CDR3: CASSRTRGNSGNTIYF. Written as DNA, the CDR3 is TGCGCCAGCAGCCGGACCCGGGGGAACTCTGGAAACACCATATATTTT.